These 18 T cell receptor beta chains were all obtained from the same sample, sequenced in a study of blood T cell repertoires in COVID-19. Sequencing used immunoSEQ multiplex PCR; TCRdb keeps in-frame clones, though not all of them. The sample holds about 240,000 clones; 80% to 85% are singletons and the top ten take 8.2%. The sample taken for sequencing was peripheral blood. The receptors here all came from a woman older than 75 with COVID-19, enrolled during active disease.

This chain joins TRBV6-5 and TRBJ1-1; 7 bases agree with TRBD1. Germline lookup yields CDR1 MNHEY and CDR2 SVGAGI. J gave up 1 base and V 6 bases, and 5 bases lay outside the gene matches. There are 14 residues in the CDR3. The CDR3 is CASRRDRSNTEAFF. The CDR3 nucleotides read TGTGCCAGCAGGAGGGACAGATCGAACACTGAAGCTTTCTTT.

This clone was seen a handful of times. The V call is TRBV21-1, the J call TRBJ2-1; TRBD2, as called in the table, went unchecked against the DNA. TRBV21-1 is given as a pseudogene. This CDR3 has 21 amino acids. CDR3 DNA: TGTGCCAGCAGCAAAATCCTAAAGAGGCGGGATTTGGGAGGGCGCCGGAATGAGCAGTTCTTC. Its translation is CASSKILKRRDLGGRRNEQFF.

The chain uses TRBV19 and TRBJ2-7; weak D call: TRBD1 (6 bases). CDR1 and CDR2 from the germline V gene are LNHDA and SQIVND (reference sequence). The CDR3 has 15 amino acids. V lost 4 bases to trimming and J lost 3 bases, with 16 bases between them. CDR3 residues: CASSKGQTSFYEQYF. The CDR3 nucleotides are TGTGCCAGTAGTAAAGGACAGACGAGTTTCTACGAGCAGTACTTC.

This clone was detected only once. The chain joins TRBV18 to TRBJ1-5, with TRBD1 matching 7 bases. V was clipped by 4 bases and J by 0 bases; unmatched bases: 12. Germline V CDR1 and CDR2: KGHSH, LQKENI. There are 18 residues in the CDR3. For the CDR3, the DNA is TGTGCCAGCTCACGGCAGGGGGATATTTTTAATAGCAATCAGCCCCAGCATTTT. As protein: CASSRQGDIFNSNQPQHF.

This clone was picked up a small number of times. The CDR3, as DNA: TGTGCCAGCAGCCGATTACCCACAGGGCTAGGGGAGCTGTTTTTT. It is translated as CASSRLPTGLGELFF. The chain employs TRBV7-9 and TRBJ2-2, with D perhaps TRBD1 (6 bases). The germline gives CDR1 SEHNR, CDR2 FQNEAQ (reference sequence). CDR3 length: 15 amino acids. Trimming left V 5 bases short and J 8 bases short, with 18 bases between.

The CDR3 loop reads CASSGSGLAGGNEQFF. As DNA, the CDR3 is TGTGCCAGCAGCGGCTCGGGACTAGCGGGAGGGAATGAGCAGTTCTTC. This chain joins TRBV9 and TRBJ2-1; 16 bases align to TRBD2. This CDR3 has 16 amino acids. V lost 3 bases and J lost 7; bases outside the gene matches: 4. From germline, CDR1 is SGDLS and CDR2 YYNGEE.

Ten or more counts support this clone. V gene TRBV4-3 combines with J gene TRBJ1-1, with 10 bases that match TRBD1. The ends lost 4 bases at V and 7 bases at J; junction bases unmatched: 9. The length of the CDR3 is 15 residues. From germline, CDR1 is LGHNA and CDR2 YSLEER. The CDR3 DNA sequence: TGCGCCAGCAGCCCGTCTGTCGGGACAGGGGTTGAAGCTTTCTTT. It specifies CASSPSVGTGVEAFF.

The rearrangement links TRBV27 to TRBJ2-1; D is perhaps TRBD1 (5 bases). Germline CDR1 and CDR2: MNHEY and SMNVEV (reference sequence). V shed 8 bases and J shed 7 bases, with 18 bases lying between them. CDR3 length: 14 amino acids. The DNA of the CDR3 is TGTGCCAGCCGGTCCCCAGGGTTCGGGAATGAGCAGTTCTTC. Translating gives CASRSPGFGNEQFF.

This clone showed up just once. This chain links TRBV4-1 with TRBJ1-1; 7 bases fit TRBD1. Germline V gene lookup returns CDR1 MGHRA and CDR2 YSYEKL. The CDR3 runs to 13 residues. V lost 5 bases and J lost 5; bases outside the gene matches: 5. The CDR3 loop reads CASSRTGETEAFF. The DNA for the CDR3 is TGCGCCAGCAGCAGGACAGGAGAAACTGAAGCTTTCTTT.

The chain employs TRBV20-1 and TRBJ1-5; D is ambiguous. The CDR3 is 11 residues long. The germline V gene has CDR1 DFQATT and CDR2 SNEGSKA (reference sequence). V gave up 0 bases and J gave up 11 bases, with 8 bases separating them. The CDR3 coding sequence is TGCAGTGCTAGAGAAGAGGCTGCCCAGCATTTT. This encodes CSAREEAAQHF.

In DNA, the CDR3 is TGTGCCAGCTCACCACTGGCCAACAATGAGCAGTTCTTC. Translated, it gives CASSPLANNEQFF. The J gene is TRBJ2-1, the V gene TRBV18; D remains ambiguous. Germline CDR1 reads KGHSH; CDR2 reads LQKENI. The CDR3 covers 13 residues. The V end was cut by 1 base, the J end by 5 bases, with 6 bases between.

CDR3 bases: TGTGCCAGCAGCGCTGGGGCCAACGTCCTGACTTTC. This sequence encodes CASSAGANVLTF. The chain has TRBV12-3 or TRBV12-4 and TRBJ2-6; D unclear. This CDR3 region has 12 residues. Trimming left V 6 bases short and J 2 bases short, with 2 bases between.

The chain employs TRBV11-3 and TRBJ2-1, with D maybe TRBD2 (5 bases). Germline V gives CDR1 SGHNT, CDR2 YENEEA. This CDR3 has 16 amino acids. V dropped 4 bases and J dropped 4 bases, with 17 bases sitting between them. In nucleotides, the CDR3 is TGTGCCAGCAGCTCCCGTTCGGGGAACTCTTACAATGAGCAGTTCTTC. Translation gives CASSSRSGNSYNEQFF.

The chain recombines TRBV11-2 with TRBJ2-2; TRBD2 might be the D (5 bases). The V end was cut by 1 base, the J end by 1 base, with 7 bases between. From germline, CDR1 is SGHAT and CDR2 FQNNGV. This CDR3 region has 15 residues. The CDR3 nucleotides read TGTGCCAGCAGCTTAGTTAGCGAGAACACCGGGGAGCTGTTTTTT. Encoded protein: CASSLVSENTGELFF.

V gene TRBV3-1 (or the pseudogene TRBV3-2) combines with J gene TRBJ1-6, with D possibly TRBD1 on 5 matching bases. CDR1 and CDR2 from the germline V gene are LGHDT and YNNKEL (reference sequence). The CDR3 consists of 16 residues. V lost 3 bases and J lost 4, with 13 bases in between. CDR3: CASSQDPGGYNSPLHF. Here the CDR3 DNA reads TGTGCCAGCAGCCAGGACCCCGGGGGGTATAATTCACCCCTCCACTTT.

The chain couples TRBV5-5 to TRBJ2-2; D remains ambiguous. CDR3 length: 15 residues. Germline-derived CDR1 and CDR2 are SGHKS and YYEKEE (reference sequence). Trimming stripped 0 bases from V and 5 bases from J, with 11 bases between. The CDR3 DNA follows: TGTGCCAGCAGCTTGGCTAGACTCGTTACCGGGGAGCTGTTTTTT. Translation gives CASSLARLVTGELFF.

The chain employs TRBV6-5 and TRBJ2-1; D is possibly TRBD2 (5 bases). The CDR3 runs 16 residues. Germline CDR1 and CDR2: MNHEY and SVGAGI. Trimming stripped 0 bases from V and 3 bases from J, with 12 bases between. The CDR3 DNA reads as TGTGCCAGCAGTTACTCGGACTCACTTTTCTACAATGAGCAGTTCTTC. Amino acid sequence: CASSYSDSLFYNEQFF.

The chain joins TRBV15 to TRBJ1-5; maybe TRBD1 (5 bases). V lost 5 bases, J lost 4 bases, and 15 bases lay in between. In germline, CDR1 is LNHNV, CDR2 YYDKDF (reference sequence). The CDR3 spans 15 residues. The CDR3 DNA reads as TGTGCCACCAGCCCACGGGACGGGACTAATCAGCCCCAGCATTTT. Protein: CATSPRDGTNQPQHF.